Listed below are T cell receptor beta chains from one sample, sequenced in a study of CD8 T cells in ankylosing spondylitis. TCRdb re-derived calls from the 5' RACE reads in MiXCR, one entry per CDR3 protein. The sample holds about 510,000 distinct CDR3 sequences, approximately 5% seen once. The sample consisted of blood, either unsorted or a sorted T cell fraction (not recorded which). The source of these receptors is a male donor with ankylosing spondylitis. The CDR3 runs from the conserved cysteine through the conserved F or W. The order of the fields is V gene, J gene, clone size, D gene, CDR3 protein, CDR3 DNA. D genes are given only for firm matches. Only part of the rows carry a size: once, few, many, or a class if the clone is expanded.

V gene: TRBV20-1
J gene: TRBJ1-1
clone size: many
D gene: TRBD1
CDR3 protein: CSARKSQGRAFF
CDR3 DNA: TGCAGTGCCCGTAAATCACAGGGGAGAGCTTTCTTT

V gene: TRBV7-9
J gene: TRBJ1-1
clone size: many
D gene: .
CDR3 protein: CASRGARTTTEAFF
CDR3 DNA: TGTGCCAGCCGGGGGGCCAGGACAACCACTGAAGCTTTCTTT

V gene: TRBV4-2
J gene: TRBJ2-5
clone size: many
D gene: .
CDR3 protein: CASSQEWTPKETQYF
CDR3 DNA: TGTGCCAGCAGCCAAGAATGGACTCCTAAAGAGACCCAGTACTTC

V gene: TRBV18
J gene: TRBJ1-1
clone size: few
D gene: .
CDR3 protein: CASSPRTDLEPSEAFF
CDR3 DNA: TGTGCCAGCTCACCACGTACAGACCTGGAGCCTTCTGAAGCTTTCTTT

V gene: TRBV30
J gene: TRBJ1-2
clone size: many
D gene: TRBD1
CDR3 protein: CAWRGQFYGGYTF
CDR3 DNA: TGTGCCTGGAGGGGACAGTTCTATGGAGGCTACACCTTC

V gene: TRBV28
J gene: TRBJ2-4
clone size: few
D gene: .
CDR3 protein: CASSSHRIKNIQYF
CDR3 DNA: TGTGCCAGCAGTTCTCACAGGATAAAAAACATTCAGTACTTC

V gene: TRBV12-3/TRBV12-4
J gene: TRBJ1-2
clone size: many
D gene: TRBD1
CDR3 protein: CASSSPGQGAYGYTF
CDR3 DNA: TGTGCCAGCAGTAGCCCGGGACAGGGGGCTTATGGCTACACCTTC

V gene: TRBV20-1
J gene: TRBJ2-1
clone size: .
D gene: .
CDR3 protein: CSAGDPRGGGNEQFF
CDR3 DNA: TGCAGTGCTGGAGACCCTCGGGGTGGGGGGAATGAGCAGTTCTTC

V gene: TRBV20-1
J gene: TRBJ1-2
clone size: many
D gene: .
CDR3 protein: CSAGEGANYGYTF
CDR3 DNA: TGCAGTGCCGGGGAAGGGGCGAACTATGGCTACACCTTC

V gene: TRBV5-1
J gene: TRBJ2-7
clone size: many
D gene: TRBD2
CDR3 protein: CASSPLAGGGSYEQYF
CDR3 DNA: TGCGCCAGCAGCCCGTTAGCGGGGGGGGGCTCCTACGAGCAGTACTTC

V gene: TRBV6-5
J gene: TRBJ1-1
clone size: many
D gene: .
CDR3 protein: CASSYEYTPLNTEAFF
CDR3 DNA: TGTGCCAGCAGTTACGAATACACCCCGTTGAACACTGAAGCTTTCTTT

V gene: TRBV20-1
J gene: TRBJ1-1
clone size: many
D gene: TRBD1
CDR3 protein: CSAVHGQGDAEAFF
CDR3 DNA: TGCAGTGCTGTGCATGGACAGGGAGACGCTGAAGCTTTCTTT

V gene: TRBV12-3/TRBV12-4
J gene: TRBJ1-5
clone size: many
D gene: .
CDR3 protein: CASSPRRDITNQPQHF
CDR3 DNA: TGTGCCAGCAGCCCCCGCCGGGACATAACAAATCAGCCCCAGCATTTT

V gene: TRBV20-1
J gene: TRBJ2-5
clone size: many
D gene: .
CDR3 protein: CSAGNPYLVTQYF
CDR3 DNA: TGCAGTGCTGGAAACCCATATTTAGTGACCCAGTACTTC

V gene: TRBV3-1
J gene: TRBJ2-7
clone size: many
D gene: .
CDR3 protein: CASSQGPGDHYEQYF
CDR3 DNA: TGTGCCAGCAGCCAAGGTCCGGGGGATCACTACGAGCAGTACTTC

V gene: TRBV29-1
J gene: TRBJ2-2
clone size: few
D gene: .
CDR3 protein: CSVGGGENTGELFF
CDR3 DNA: TGCAGCGTCGGCGGGGGCGAAAACACCGGGGAGCTGTTTTTT

V gene: TRBV7-9
J gene: TRBJ2-3
clone size: .
D gene: TRBD2
CDR3 protein: CASSQWTSGSGDTQYF
CDR3 DNA: TGTGCCAGCAGCCAATGGACTAGCGGGAGTGGAGATACGCAGTATTTT

V gene: TRBV5-6
J gene: TRBJ1-1
clone size: many
D gene: .
CDR3 protein: CASSLADGQGNTEAFF
CDR3 DNA: TGTGCCAGCAGCTTGGCCGACGGGCAGGGAAACACTGAAGCTTTCTTT

V gene: TRBV20-1
J gene: TRBJ1-5
clone size: many
D gene: .
CDR3 protein: CSAREDWSQPQHF
CDR3 DNA: TGCAGTGCTAGAGAGGATTGGAGTCAGCCCCAGCATTTT

V gene: TRBV5-5
J gene: TRBJ1-1
clone size: many
D gene: .
CDR3 protein: CASSLSVRGITEAFF
CDR3 DNA: TGTGCCAGCAGCTTGTCGGTCAGGGGTATCACTGAAGCTTTCTTT

V gene: TRBV29-1
J gene: TRBJ2-3
clone size: many
D gene: TRBD2
CDR3 protein: CSVGRGLAGGGTDTQYF
CDR3 DNA: TGCAGCGTTGGTAGGGGACTAGCGGGAGGTGGGACAGATACGCAGTATTTT

V gene: TRBV28
J gene: TRBJ2-7
clone size: few
D gene: .
CDR3 protein: CASSPFSESAEQYF
CDR3 DNA: TGTGCCAGCAGCCCCTTTTCGGAAAGCGCCGAGCAGTACTTC

V gene: TRBV20-1
J gene: TRBJ1-4
clone size: many
D gene: .
CDR3 protein: CSARFWEKLFF
CDR3 DNA: TGCAGTGCTAGATTCTGGGAAAAACTGTTTTTT

V gene: TRBV27
J gene: TRBJ2-7
clone size: many
D gene: .
CDR3 protein: CASSLIPLSSYEQYF
CDR3 DNA: TGTGCCAGCAGTTTAATACCCCTTTCTTCCTACGAGCAGTACTTC

V gene: TRBV20-1
J gene: TRBJ2-6
clone size: .
D gene: TRBD2
CDR3 protein: CSAVDSGSSSGANVLTF
CDR3 DNA: TGCAGTGCTGTCGATAGCGGGAGCAGCTCTGGGGCCAACGTCCTGACTTTC

V gene: TRBV5-1
J gene: TRBJ2-5
clone size: .
D gene: .
CDR3 protein: CASSRDLAEETQYF
CDR3 DNA: TGCGCCAGCAGCCGGGACTTAGCCGAAGAGACCCAGTACTTC

V gene: TRBV5-1
J gene: TRBJ1-2
clone size: many
D gene: .
CDR3 protein: CASSPIGVISGYTF
CDR3 DNA: TGCGCCAGCAGCCCTATAGGGGTCATCTCTGGCTACACCTTC

V gene: TRBV24-1
J gene: TRBJ2-1
clone size: many
D gene: .
CDR3 protein: CATSDLQGGDSYNEQFF
CDR3 DNA: TGTGCCACCAGTGATTTGCAGGGCGGGGATTCCTACAATGAGCAGTTCTTC

V gene: TRBV6-5
J gene: TRBJ2-1
clone size: many
D gene: .
CDR3 protein: CASSSNRVGNEQFF
CDR3 DNA: TGTGCCAGCAGTTCCAACAGGGTGGGCAATGAGCAGTTCTTC

V gene: TRBV7-2
J gene: TRBJ1-1
clone size: many
D gene: .
CDR3 protein: CASSARQVLGSEAFF
CDR3 DNA: TGTGCCAGCAGCGCGAGACAGGTATTAGGATCTGAAGCTTTCTTT

V gene: TRBV12-5
J gene: TRBJ1-2
clone size: many
D gene: .
CDR3 protein: CASGPRDRNYGYTF
CDR3 DNA: TGTGCTAGTGGCCCTCGGGACCGTAACTATGGCTACACCTTC

V gene: TRBV25-1
J gene: TRBJ2-7
clone size: many
D gene: TRBD2
CDR3 protein: CASSEWVAGGHEQYF
CDR3 DNA: TGTGCCAGCAGTGAATGGGTAGCGGGAGGCCACGAGCAGTACTTC

V gene: TRBV4-2
J gene: TRBJ1-6
clone size: .
D gene: .
CDR3 protein: CASSRIGGGASYNSPLHF
CDR3 DNA: TGTGCCAGCAGCCGGATAGGGGGGGGCGCGTCCTATAATTCACCCCTCCACTTT

V gene: TRBV4-2
J gene: TRBJ2-7
clone size: many
D gene: .
CDR3 protein: CASSSQLLPNYEQYF
CDR3 DNA: TGTGCCAGCAGCTCCCAGTTGCTTCCAAACTACGAGCAGTACTTC

V gene: TRBV6-1
J gene: TRBJ1-6
clone size: many
D gene: .
CDR3 protein: CAGGLGRPDSPLHF
CDR3 DNA: TGTGCCGGAGGGTTGGGACGGCCCGATTCACCCCTCCACTTT

V gene: TRBV7-6
J gene: TRBJ2-1
clone size: many
D gene: TRBD2
CDR3 protein: CASSLRPSGPFNEQFF
CDR3 DNA: TGTGCCAGCAGCTTAAGGCCTAGCGGGCCCTTCAATGAGCAGTTCTTC

V gene: TRBV7-2
J gene: TRBJ2-7
clone size: many
D gene: .
CDR3 protein: CATAFSSYEQYF
CDR3 DNA: TGTGCCACAGCATTTAGCTCCTACGAGCAGTACTTC

V gene: TRBV2
J gene: TRBJ2-5
clone size: many
D gene: .
CDR3 protein: CASSPQLLETQYF
CDR3 DNA: TGTGCCAGCAGCCCACAGCTTCTGGAGACCCAGTACTTC

V gene: TRBV4-3
J gene: TRBJ2-2
clone size: many
D gene: .
CDR3 protein: CASSRYRDPGELFF
CDR3 DNA: TGCGCCAGCAGCCGCTACAGGGACCCCGGGGAGCTGTTTTTT

V gene: TRBV7-6
J gene: TRBJ1-1
clone size: many
D gene: .
CDR3 protein: CASSFLPGDLNTEAFF
CDR3 DNA: TGTGCCAGCAGCTTCTTACCTGGGGACTTGAACACTGAAGCTTTCTTT

V gene: TRBV27
J gene: TRBJ2-1
clone size: many
D gene: TRBD2
CDR3 protein: CASRRGGPNNEQFF
CDR3 DNA: TGTGCCAGCCGACGGGGGGGCCCAAACAATGAGCAGTTCTTC

V gene: TRBV28
J gene: TRBJ2-7
clone size: many
D gene: .
CDR3 protein: CASRSTGEGSSYEQYF
CDR3 DNA: TGTGCCAGCAGATCAACAGGGGAGGGAAGCTCCTACGAGCAGTACTTC

V gene: TRBV6-4
J gene: TRBJ2-3
clone size: many
D gene: TRBD1
CDR3 protein: CASSDGTGGTDTQYF
CDR3 DNA: TGTGCCAGCAGTGACGGGACAGGGGGCACAGATACGCAGTATTTT

V gene: TRBV12-3/TRBV12-4
J gene: TRBJ2-1
clone size: .
D gene: TRBD2
CDR3 protein: CANLAGGRYNEQFF
CDR3 DNA: TGTGCCAACCTAGCGGGAGGACGATACAATGAGCAGTTCTTC

V gene: TRBV2
J gene: TRBJ2-5
clone size: .
D gene: .
CDR3 protein: CASESETQYF
CDR3 DNA: TGTGCCAGCGAGTCAGAGACCCAGTACTTC

V gene: TRBV9
J gene: TRBJ2-3
clone size: many
D gene: TRBD2
CDR3 protein: CASSPRGLATTDTQYF
CDR3 DNA: TGTGCCAGCAGCCCCCGGGGACTAGCGACCACAGATACGCAGTATTTT

V gene: TRBV10-3
J gene: TRBJ2-5
clone size: many
D gene: TRBD1
CDR3 protein: CAISDRGSQETQYF
CDR3 DNA: TGTGCCATCTCGGACAGGGGGTCCCAAGAGACCCAGTACTTC

V gene: TRBV5-1
J gene: TRBJ1-4
clone size: many
D gene: .
CDR3 protein: CASSLRLRAGATNEKLFF
CDR3 DNA: TGCGCCAGCAGCTTGCGCCTCAGGGCCGGGGCTACTAATGAAAAACTGTTTTTT

V gene: TRBV11-3
J gene: TRBJ2-7
clone size: .
D gene: .
CDR3 protein: CASSFRGSSEQYF
CDR3 DNA: TGTGCCAGCAGCTTCAGGGGTTCGAGCGAGCAGTACTTC

V gene: TRBV7-2
J gene: TRBJ1-1
clone size: .
D gene: TRBD1
CDR3 protein: CASSRQGAITEAFF
CDR3 DNA: TGTGCCAGCAGCCGACAGGGGGCCATCACTGAAGCTTTCTTT

V gene: TRBV24-1
J gene: TRBJ2-2
clone size: many
D gene: TRBD1
CDR3 protein: CATSGQGFSGELFF
CDR3 DNA: TGTGCCACCAGTGGACAGGGGTTTTCCGGGGAGCTGTTTTTT

V gene: TRBV7-2
J gene: TRBJ2-7
clone size: many
D gene: .
CDR3 protein: CASSLLAEGYEQYF
CDR3 DNA: TGTGCCAGCAGCTTACTCGCGGAGGGATACGAGCAGTACTTC